The TCR beta chain described here comes from a study of T cell responses to AZD1222 COVID-19 vaccine. Data came from immunoSEQ multiplex PCR; TCRdb stores just in-frame clones and leaves some out. Of some 150,000 clones in the sample, about 90% were seen once. Timing groups of about 4 and about 12 weeks for second doses were pooled. On this clone: Its antigen is unknown.

General observations from the study: Spike regions recognized by vaccine-associated CD4 TCRs spanned the protein, led by 160-218 and 743-854. Females outnumbered males among donors, who were mostly white British; clonal diversity was possibly underestimated.

V gave up 3 bases and J gave up 5 bases; unmatched junction bases: 4. Per germline, CDR1 LNHNV and CDR2 YYDKDF (reference sequence). This CDR3 spans 15 amino acids. The material sequenced was peripheral blood, taken 28 days after the second AZD1222 dose. V is TRBV15 and J is TRBJ1-6; 7 bases are shared with TRBD1. The clonotype originates from an adult who received the AZD1222 COVID-19 vaccine. This CDR3 reads CATSRAGTDNSPLHF. The CDR3 DNA reads as TGTGCCACCAGCAGGGCCGGGACAGATAATTCACCCCTCCACTTT.